A selection of T cell receptor beta chains follows, all from one sample in a study of blood T cell repertoires in COVID-19. TCRdb's table, derived via immunoSEQ multiplex PCR, lists solely in-frame clones and lacks some. This table has over 100,000 clones, roughly 84% appearing once. Sequencing input: PBMCs or T cells enriched from blood (not recorded which). The receptors come from a woman aged 30 to 39 who had recovered from COVID-19. Each CDR3 is given with its conserved first and last residue. The order of the fields is V gene, J gene, clone size, D gene, CDR3 protein, CDR3 DNA. The D gene is left open where the match is weak. Clone sizes are given selectively: once, few, many, or a class where the clone is expanded.

V gene: TRBV3-1/TRBV3-2; J gene: TRBJ2-1; clone size: -; D gene: -; CDR3 protein: CASSQDLIPSFLFF; CDR3 DNA: TGTGCCAGCAGCCAAGATCTTATACCTAGTTTTCTGTTCTTC
V gene: TRBV6-6; J gene: TRBJ2-6; clone size: few; D gene: -; CDR3 protein: CASSPNYRSYPSSGANVLTF; CDR3 DNA: TGTGCCAGCAGTCCTAACTACAGGTCCTACCCCTCCTCTGGGGCCAACGTCCTGACTTTC
V gene: TRBV7-9; J gene: TRBJ2-5; clone size: -; D gene: -; CDR3 protein: CASSLGGTSETQYF; CDR3 DNA: TGTGCCAGCAGCTTAGGGGGCACAAGCGAGACCCAGTACTTC
V gene: TRBV12-3/TRBV12-4; J gene: TRBJ1-4; clone size: -; D gene: -; CDR3 protein: CASSFLNEKLFF; CDR3 DNA: TGTGCCAGCAGCTTTCTTAATGAAAAACTGTTTTTT
V gene: TRBV5-1; J gene: TRBJ1-1; clone size: -; D gene: -; CDR3 protein: CASSWAGMGSTEAFF; CDR3 DNA: TGCGCCAGCAGCTGGGCAGGGATGGGGTCCACTGAAGCTTTCTTT
V gene: TRBV4-1; J gene: TRBJ2-7; clone size: -; D gene: -; CDR3 protein: CASSLTTGPSSYEQYF; CDR3 DNA: TGCGCCAGCAGCTTAACGACAGGCCCAAGCTCCTACGAGCAGTACTTC
V gene: TRBV15; J gene: TRBJ2-7; clone size: -; D gene: TRBD2; CDR3 protein: CATSRGSGTSDEQYF; CDR3 DNA: TGTGCCACCAGCAGAGGTTCCGGGACTAGCGACGAGCAGTACTTC
V gene: TRBV4-2; J gene: TRBJ2-7; clone size: -; D gene: -; CDR3 protein: CASRGPDYEQYF; CDR3 DNA: TGTGCCAGCAGGGGGCCGGACTACGAGCAGTACTTC
V gene: TRBV28; J gene: TRBJ2-5; clone size: -; D gene: TRBD2; CDR3 protein: CASSFYGSGIQETQYF; CDR3 DNA: TGTGCCAGCAGTTTCTACGGAAGCGGGATTCAAGAGACCCAGTACTTC
V gene: TRBV5-1; J gene: TRBJ2-7; clone size: -; D gene: TRBD2; CDR3 protein: CASSLVAGGAYEQYF; CDR3 DNA: TGCGCCAGCAGCTTGGTAGCTGGGGGGGCCTACGAGCAGTACTTC
V gene: TRBV2; J gene: TRBJ2-4; clone size: -; D gene: TRBD2; CDR3 protein: CASRFGLAGFKNIQYF; CDR3 DNA: TGTGCCAGCAGGTTCGGACTAGCGGGTTTCAAAAACATTCAGTACTTC
V gene: TRBV5-1; J gene: TRBJ2-7; clone size: -; D gene: -; CDR3 protein: CASSLAGDFTYEQYF; CDR3 DNA: TGCGCCAGCAGCTTGGCTGGCGACTTTACCTACGAGCAGTACTTC
V gene: TRBV4-3; J gene: TRBJ1-6; clone size: -; D gene: -; CDR3 protein: CASSRDMSYNSPLHF; CDR3 DNA: TGCGCCAGCAGCCGGGACATGTCTTATAATTCACCCCTCCACTTT
V gene: TRBV28; J gene: TRBJ1-2; clone size: -; D gene: -; CDR3 protein: CASSSTDDGYTF; CDR3 DNA: TGTGCCAGCAGTTCCACAGATGATGGCTACACCTTC
V gene: TRBV29-1; J gene: TRBJ2-3; clone size: -; D gene: TRBD1; CDR3 protein: CSLVGQGSVDTQYF; CDR3 DNA: TGCAGCCTTGTCGGACAGGGGTCAGTAGATACGCAGTATTTT
V gene: TRBV7-2; J gene: TRBJ1-3; clone size: -; D gene: TRBD1; CDR3 protein: CASSSSSRTGRNTIYF; CDR3 DNA: TGTGCCAGCAGCTCCTCATCCCGGACAGGGAGAAACACCATATATTTT
V gene: TRBV3-1/TRBV3-2; J gene: TRBJ1-4; clone size: -; D gene: -; CDR3 protein: CASSLRSTGANEKLFF; CDR3 DNA: TGTGCCAGCAGCCTGCGGTCGACGGGGGCTAATGAAAAACTGTTTTTT
V gene: TRBV27; J gene: TRBJ2-7; clone size: -; D gene: TRBD1; CDR3 protein: CASRRDRGGPYEQYF; CDR3 DNA: TGTGCCAGCAGGAGAGACAGGGGGGGTCCCTACGAGCAGTACTTC
V gene: TRBV5-8; J gene: TRBJ2-5; clone size: -; D gene: -; CDR3 protein: CASERRETQYF; CDR3 DNA: TGTGCCTCGGAAAGGAGGGAGACCCAGTACTTC
V gene: TRBV7-3; J gene: TRBJ2-2; clone size: -; D gene: TRBD1; CDR3 protein: CASSPKRTGAASGTGELFF; CDR3 DNA: TGTGCCAGCAGCCCAAAGAGGACAGGGGCCGCCTCGGGAACCGGGGAGCTGTTTTTT
V gene: TRBV4-2; J gene: TRBJ2-1; clone size: -; D gene: TRBD2; CDR3 protein: CASSPRTSGRAFFNEQFF; CDR3 DNA: TGTGCCAGCAGCCCTCGGACTAGCGGGAGGGCTTTCTTCAATGAGCAGTTCTTC
V gene: TRBV4-2; J gene: TRBJ2-3; clone size: -; D gene: TRBD2; CDR3 protein: CASSQDSASGLTDTQYF; CDR3 DNA: TGTGCCAGCAGCCAAGATTCCGCTAGCGGGTTAACAGATACGCAGTATTTT
V gene: TRBV28; J gene: TRBJ1-5; clone size: -; D gene: -; CDR3 protein: CASSSSGPQHF; CDR3 DNA: TGTGCCAGCAGTTCCTCGGGGCCCCAGCATTTT
V gene: TRBV7-2; J gene: TRBJ2-7; clone size: -; D gene: TRBD1; CDR3 protein: CASSRGQGRYEQYF; CDR3 DNA: TGTGCCAGCAGCAGAGGACAGGGTCGGTACGAGCAGTACTTC
V gene: TRBV7-8; J gene: TRBJ1-2; clone size: -; D gene: -; CDR3 protein: CASTPGGDSLSYGYTF; CDR3 DNA: TGTGCCAGCACCCCCGGCGGGGACTCCTTATCCTATGGCTACACCTTC
V gene: TRBV25-1; J gene: TRBJ1-1; clone size: few; D gene: -; CDR3 protein: CATTAGMNTEAFF; CDR3 DNA: TGTGCCACCACAGCCGGAATGAACACTGAAGCTTTCTTT
V gene: TRBV7-2; J gene: TRBJ2-1; clone size: -; D gene: TRBD2; CDR3 protein: CASSSGLAGAYNEQFF; CDR3 DNA: TGTGCCAGCAGCTCCGGACTAGCGGGGGCCTACAATGAGCAGTTCTTC
V gene: TRBV28; J gene: TRBJ1-3; clone size: once; D gene: -; CDR3 protein: CASSPQGHENTIYF; CDR3 DNA: TGTGCCAGCAGTCCTCAGGGACATGAAAACACCATATATTTT
V gene: TRBV2; J gene: TRBJ1-5; clone size: -; D gene: -; CDR3 protein: CASSEMIYSNQPQHF; CDR3 DNA: TGTGCCAGCAGTGAAATGATCTATAGCAATCAGCCCCAGCATTTT
V gene: TRBV6-5; J gene: TRBJ2-2; clone size: -; D gene: -; CDR3 protein: CASSFLSGELFF; CDR3 DNA: TGTGCCAGCAGTTTTCTATCCGGGGAGCTGTTTTTT
V gene: TRBV7-8; J gene: TRBJ1-6; clone size: -; D gene: TRBD1; CDR3 protein: CASRRPVRDRGLGSPLHF; CDR3 DNA: TGTGCCAGCAGAAGACCTGTCCGGGACAGGGGGCTCGGTTCACCCCTCCACTTT
V gene: TRBV2; J gene: TRBJ2-3; clone size: -; D gene: TRBD1; CDR3 protein: CASSSDRGREDTQYF; CDR3 DNA: TGTGCCAGCTCATCGGACAGGGGGCGAGAAGATACGCAGTATTTT
V gene: TRBV18; J gene: TRBJ2-2; clone size: few; D gene: -; CDR3 protein: CASSSQGNTGELFF; CDR3 DNA: TGTGCCAGCTCATCGCAGGGGAACACCGGGGAGCTGTTTTTT
V gene: TRBV28; J gene: TRBJ1-1; clone size: -; D gene: -; CDR3 protein: CASSLRQSNTEAFF; CDR3 DNA: TGTGCCAGCAGTTTAAGACAGTCGAACACTGAAGCTTTCTTT
V gene: TRBV4-3; J gene: TRBJ2-1; clone size: -; D gene: TRBD2; CDR3 protein: CASSPRTSGPYNEQFF; CDR3 DNA: TGCGCCAGCAGCCCCAGGACTAGCGGGCCCTACAATGAGCAGTTCTTC
V gene: TRBV10-3; J gene: TRBJ2-3; clone size: -; D gene: -; CDR3 protein: CAISESPSGTDTQYF; CDR3 DNA: TGTGCCATCAGTGAGTCGCCTAGCGGCACAGATACGCAGTATTTT
V gene: TRBV30; J gene: TRBJ1-5; clone size: -; D gene: TRBD1; CDR3 protein: CAWRAAGGGGFNQPQHF; CDR3 DNA: TGTGCCTGGAGAGCAGCGGGGGGAGGGGGCTTTAATCAGCCCCAGCATTTT
V gene: TRBV7-9; J gene: TRBJ2-7; clone size: -; D gene: TRBD2; CDR3 protein: CASSYASGGYEQYF; CDR3 DNA: TGTGCCAGCAGCTATGCTAGCGGGGGTTACGAGCAGTACTTC
V gene: TRBV5-6; J gene: TRBJ2-5; clone size: -; D gene: TRBD2; CDR3 protein: CASSLVAGKETQYF; CDR3 DNA: TGTGCCAGCAGCTTGGTAGCGGGGAAGGAGACCCAGTACTTC
V gene: TRBV5-1; J gene: TRBJ2-7; clone size: -; D gene: -; CDR3 protein: CASTLQGSYEQYF; CDR3 DNA: TGCGCCAGCACCCTACAGGGCTCCTACGAGCAGTACTTC
V gene: TRBV3-1/TRBV3-2; J gene: TRBJ2-1; clone size: once; D gene: TRBD2; CDR3 protein: CASSQGLAGGVDEQFF; CDR3 DNA: TGTGCCAGCAGCCAAGGGTTAGCGGGAGGGGTTGATGAGCAGTTCTTC
V gene: TRBV4-3; J gene: TRBJ1-2; clone size: -; D gene: TRBD1; CDR3 protein: CASSQTTGVGYGYTF; CDR3 DNA: TGCGCCAGCAGCCAAACGACAGGGGTCGGCTATGGCTACACCTTC
V gene: TRBV29-1; J gene: TRBJ2-1; clone size: -; D gene: TRBD2; CDR3 protein: CSVEASGSLYEQFF; CDR3 DNA: TGCAGCGTTGAAGCTAGCGGGAGTCTCTATGAGCAGTTCTTC
V gene: TRBV5-6; J gene: TRBJ1-3; clone size: -; D gene: -; CDR3 protein: CASSFRLGNTIYF; CDR3 DNA: TGTGCCAGCAGCTTTAGACTGGGAAACACCATATATTTT
V gene: TRBV7-2; J gene: TRBJ2-4; clone size: -; D gene: -; CDR3 protein: CASSLQGLPISKNIQYF; CDR3 DNA: TGTGCCAGCAGCCTGCAGGGTTTGCCGATTTCCAAAAACATTCAGTACTTC
V gene: TRBV6-6; J gene: TRBJ2-5; clone size: -; D gene: -; CDR3 protein: CASMTSRGRGETQYF; CDR3 DNA: TGTGCCAGCATGACCAGTAGGGGGAGGGGAGAGACCCAGTACTTC
V gene: TRBV4-3; J gene: TRBJ2-3; clone size: -; D gene: TRBD2; CDR3 protein: CASSQEIFSGRGDTQYF; CDR3 DNA: TGCGCCAGCAGCCAAGAAATATTTAGCGGGAGAGGAGATACGCAGTATTTT
V gene: TRBV28; J gene: TRBJ1-5; clone size: -; D gene: -; CDR3 protein: CASTRRADPTPQHF; CDR3 DNA: TGTGCCAGCACAAGGCGGGCAGACCCTACGCCCCAGCATTTT
V gene: TRBV19; J gene: TRBJ2-5; clone size: -; D gene: TRBD1; CDR3 protein: CASSMRAGGQETQYF; CDR3 DNA: TGTGCCAGTAGTATGAGGGCAGGGGGCCAAGAGACCCAGTACTTC
V gene: TRBV29-1; J gene: TRBJ2-7; clone size: -; D gene: TRBD1; CDR3 protein: CSAYRGRNEQYF; CDR3 DNA: TGCAGCGCATACAGGGGGCGGAACGAGCAGTACTTC
V gene: TRBV19; J gene: TRBJ2-7; clone size: few; D gene: -; CDR3 protein: CASATGSAVYEQYF; CDR3 DNA: TGTGCCAGTGCCACAGGGTCGGCTGTTTACGAGCAGTACTTC
V gene: TRBV7-2; J gene: TRBJ1-3; clone size: -; D gene: -; CDR3 protein: CASSFGQLSSGNTIYF; CDR3 DNA: TGTGCCAGCAGCTTTGGACAGCTAAGCTCTGGAAACACCATATATTTT
V gene: TRBV2; J gene: TRBJ2-5; clone size: once; D gene: TRBD2; CDR3 protein: CASSEGFTSEGETQYF; CDR3 DNA: TGTGCCAGCAGTGAAGGGTTCACTAGCGAGGGAGAGACCCAGTACTTC